Listed here are 29 T cell receptor beta chains from one sample, sequenced in a study of shared clonotypes between healthy human individuals. Sequencing used immunoSEQ multiplex PCR; TCRdb keeps in-frame clones, though not all of them. Of hundreds of thousands of clones listed, 90% to 96% are singletons. The specimen sequenced was naive CD4+ T cells sorted from blood. Subset: CD45RA+ positively selected. These receptors were collected from a woman aged 25-40 years in good health.

This clone was seen just once. V is TRBV5-1 and J is TRBJ2-3; TRBD2 aligns across 11 bases. J gave up 5 bases and V 6 bases, and 11 bases lay outside the gene matches. The CDR3 consists of 16 residues. CDR1 is SGHRS and CDR2 is YFSETQ in the germline V gene. The CDR3 region is CASNGIAGGPGDTQYF. CDR3 nucleotide sequence: TGCGCCAGCAACGGAATAGCGGGAGGGCCGGGAGATACGCAGTATTTT. The whole variable domain, remainder taken from reference TRBV5-1 and TRBJ2-3, is KAGVTQTPRYLIKTRGQQVTLSCSPISGHRSVSWYQQTPGQGLQFLFEYFSETQRNKGNFPGRFSGRQFSNSRSEMNVSTLELGDSALYLCASNGIAGGPGDTQYFGPGTRLTVL.

The V and J genes are TRBV27 and TRBJ2-7, with 10 bases identical to TRBD2. Germline V lookup: CDR1 MNHEY, CDR2 SMNVEV (reference sequence). CDR3 size: 15 residues. The V segment lost 4 bases and the J segment 3 bases; nucleotides outside the gene matches: 6. CDR3 nucleotide sequence: TGTGCCAGCAGTTCCCCCCAGCGGGAGGGCTACGAGCAGTACTTC. Translating gives CASSSPQREGYEQYF.

The V and J genes are TRBV29-1 and TRBJ2-1, with no clear D. V was cut by 3 bases and J by 2 bases, with 8 bases left in between. Germline CDR1 and CDR2: SQVTM and ANQGSEA. This CDR3 region has 13 residues. The CDR3 sequence: CSVDGRAYNEQFF. The CDR3 DNA is TGCAGCGTTGACGGGCGAGCCTACAATGAGCAGTTCTTC.

This sequence joins TRBV7-9 and TRBJ1-1; 7 positions match TRBD1. The CDR3 loop spans 14 amino acids. The germline gives CDR1 SEHNR, CDR2 FQNEAQ (reference sequence). Germline trimming cut 0 bases from V and 6 bases from J; bases unmatched to any gene: 4. CDR3 in DNA: TGTGCCAGCAGCTTAGCGGGGACAGAACCTGAAGCTTTCTTT. Translation: CASSLAGTEPEAFF.

This clone appeared a single time. This rearrangement joins TRBV29-1 to TRBJ2-1; the match to TRBD1 covers 12 bases. Germline CDR1 is SQVTM and CDR2 is ANQGSEA. The CDR3 is 19 residues long. V shed 8 bases and J 6 bases; nucleotides not matched to a gene: 23. For the CDR3, the DNA is TGCAGCTCTGCGGGCCCCCGGGACAGGGGGCTGTCGAGTGGCAATGAGCAGTTCTTC. Translating it yields CSSAGPRDRGLSSGNEQFF.

This chain connects TRBV6-1 to TRBJ2-3, with TRBD2 matching 11 bases. V dropped 4 bases and J dropped 4; count of bases not matched to a gene: 4. The CDR3 extends over 15 amino acids. CDR1 and CDR2 from the germline V gene are MNHNS and SASEGT. The CDR3 DNA follows: TGTGCCAGCAGTGGACTAGCGGGACAGGCAGATACGCAGTATTTT. It is translated as CASSGLAGQADTQYF.

The chain couples TRBV5-4 to TRBJ2-1; unclear D gene. Germline V lookup: CDR1 SGHNT, CDR2 YYREEE (reference sequence). Deletions cut 4 bases from V and 4 bases from J, with 15 bases between. CDR3 size: 15 residues. DNA for the CDR3: TGTGCCAGCAGCCCCCGTCTGTCCCAGTACAATGAGCAGTTCTTC. Translating it yields CASSPRLSQYNEQFF. The entire variable domain, with the rest obtained from reference TRBV5-4 and TRBJ2-1, is as follows: ETGVTQSPTHLIKTRGQQVTLRCSSQSGHNTVSWYQQALGQGPQFIFQYYREEENGRGNFPPRFSGLQFPNYSSELNVNALELDDSALYLCASSPRLSQYNEQFFGPGTRLTVL.

Notes on this clone: Given a much more abundant clone one base away, this may be a read error. This specimen includes other DNA sequences encoding the same CDR3. The rearrangement joins TRBV5-1 to TRBJ2-5; no clear D. Trimming left V 0 bases short and J 4 bases short, with 1 base between. CDR3 length: 11 residues. Germline CDR1 is SGHRS and CDR2 is YFSETQ. CDR3 sequence: CASSLAETQYF. As DNA, the CDR3 is TGCGCCAGCAGCTTGGCAGAGACCCAGTACTTC.

The chain recombines TRBV29-1 with TRBJ1-1, with D possibly being TRBD1 (6 bases). There are 14 residues in the CDR3. V was clipped by 3 bases and J by 5 bases, with 16 bases between them. The germline CDR1 and CDR2 sequences are SQVTM and ANQGSEA. The CDR3 DNA reads as TGCAGCGTTGAGGTCGGGGGCGCGGAAACTGAAGCTTTCTTT. This gives the protein CSVEVGGAETEAFF.

V is TRBV11-2 and J is TRBJ2-3, with TRBD2 identical over 10 bases. Losses at the gene ends were 3 bases for V and 5 bases for J; bases not matched to a gene: 8. CDR3 length equals 16 residues. In germline, CDR1 is SGHAT, CDR2 FQNNGV. CDR3 bases: TGTGCCAGCAGCTTTAGGGTAGCGGGAGGTTTAGATACGCAGTATTTT. This translates into CASSFRVAGGLDTQYF.

This sequence joins TRBV29-1 and TRBJ2-1, with D possibly matching TRBD2 (5 bases). From germline, CDR1 is SQVTM and CDR2 ANQGSEA. This CDR3 is built from 13 residues. V was shortened by 5 bases and J by 5 bases, with 13 bases between the two germline ends. CDR3 nucleotides: TGCAGCGTTTGCCCTGTGCGGGACAATGAGCAGTTCTTC. Amino acids: CSVCPVRDNEQFF.

This CDR3 is CASSQVGSPLHF. Here the CDR3 DNA reads TGCGCCAGCAGCCAAGTGGGTTCACCCCTCCACTTT. V gene TRBV4-1 combines with J gene TRBJ1-6; no clear D. This CDR3 contains 12 residues. Germline V gene data show CDR1 as MGHRA and CDR2 as YSYEKL. V dropped 1 base and J dropped 9 bases, with 4 bases sitting between them.

This chain connects TRBV11-2 to TRBJ1-3; D unresolved. In germline, CDR1 is SGHAT, CDR2 FQNNGV. Trimming took 5 bases from V and 8 from J, leaving 13 bases between them. This CDR3 spans 13 amino acids. The CDR3 DNA sequence: TGTGCCAGCAGCCTCCCACCCGCGTACACCATATATTTT. This codes for CASSLPPAYTIYF.

This clone was counted a few times. This chain joins TRBV2 and TRBJ2-7; 8 bases line up with TRBD1. CDR3 length: 14 residues. Germline V gene sequence: CDR1 SNHLY, CDR2 FYNNEI. Trimming took 3 bases from V and 2 from J; bases not matched to a gene: 3. The CDR3 sequence is CASSELTGAYEQYF. CDR3 bases: TGTGCCAGCAGTGAGCTGACAGGGGCCTACGAGCAGTACTTC.

This clone appeared once. The J gene is TRBJ2-5, the V gene TRBV5-1; D call uncertain. Germline V gene sequence: CDR1 SGHRS, CDR2 YFSETQ. The CDR3 totals 13 residues. V was clipped by 2 bases and J by 5 bases, with 10 bases between them. The chain's CDR3 is CASSLRVPETQYF. The DNA of the CDR3 is TGCGCCAGCAGCTTAAGGGTCCCGGAGACCCAGTACTTC.

This clone was detected once. The V gene is TRBV5-6, the J gene TRBJ1-2; TRBD1 might be the D (6 bases). V lost 6 bases and J lost 7, with 19 bases in between. The CDR3 is 14 residues long. Germline V gives CDR1 SGHDT, CDR2 YYEEEE. The CDR3 reads CASNSPSLGGGYTF. For the CDR3, the DNA is TGTGCCAGCAACTCCCCATCCCTAGGGGGTGGCTACACCTTC.

The chain couples TRBV18 to TRBJ2-7; tentatively, D is TRBD1 (6 bases). Germline-derived CDR1 and CDR2 are KGHSH and LQKENI. V lost 3 bases and J 3 bases, leaving 9 bases between the germline ends. This CDR3 is built from 13 residues. CDR3 sequence reads: CASSPWDIYEQYF. The CDR3 DNA is TGTGCCAGCTCACCGTGGGACATCTACGAGCAGTACTTC. Filled out from reference TRBV18 and TRBJ2-7, the complete variable domain reads NAGVMQNPRHLVRRRGQEARLRCSPMKGHSHVYWYRQLPEEGLKFMVYLQKENIIDESGMPKERFSAEFPKEGPSILRIQQVVRGDSAAYFCASSPWDIYEQYFGPGTRLTVT.

This clone showed up just once. This chain uses TRBV12-5 with TRBJ2-3; possible D gene TRBD2, 6 bases. The CDR3 covers 16 residues. V was shortened by 7 bases and J by 1 base, with 18 bases between the two germline ends. The germline CDR1 and CDR2 sequences are LGHNT and FRNRAP. In nucleotides, the CDR3 is TGTGCTAGTGCGCGGGGAGACCTCGCCCGCACAGATACGCAGTATTTT. Encoded protein: CASARGDLARTDTQYF.

V is TRBV27 and J is TRBJ1-3, with 11 bases aligning to TRBD1. Per the germline V gene, CDR1 is MNHEY and CDR2 is SMNVEV (reference sequence). The CDR3 covers 15 residues. V was clipped by 6 bases and J by 7 bases; unmatched bases: 8. CDR3 residues: CASSRSGTGGNTIYF. The CDR3 DNA sequence: TGTGCCAGCAGCAGATCCGGGACAGGGGGGAACACCATATATTTT.

The gene calls are TRBV7-9 and TRBJ2-3; 10 bases are a match to TRBD1. The CDR3 extends over 15 amino acids. Trimming removed 7 bases from V and 4 bases from J; junction bases left unmatched: 8. The germline V gene encodes CDR1 SEHNR and CDR2 FQNEAQ (reference sequence). In DNA form, the CDR3 reads TGTGCCAGCACGAAAACCGGGACAGGGGCAGATACGCAGTATTTT. Its protein is CASTKTGTGADTQYF. The full variable domain, rest sourced from reference TRBV7-9 and TRBJ2-3, is DTGVSQNPRHKITKRGQNVTFRCDPISEHNRLYWYRQTLGQGPEFLTYFQNEAQLEKSRLLSDRFSAERPKGSFSTLEIQRTEQGDSAMYLCASTKTGTGADTQYFGPGTRLTVL.

The chain uses TRBV5-4 and TRBJ1-2; 8 bases align to TRBD1. This CDR3 has 17 amino acids. CDR1 SGHNT and CDR2 YYREEE come from the germline V gene (reference sequence). Losses at the gene ends were 4 bases for V and 6 bases for J; bases not matched to a gene: 17. The CDR3 region has the DNA TGTGCCAGCAGCCTGGGCCCGGGACAGGCCCCGGGAGATGGCTACACCTTC. It is translated as CASSLGPGQAPGDGYTF.

This chain links TRBV5-1 with TRBJ2-7; D may be TRBD1 (5 bases). Germline CDR1 reads SGHRS; CDR2 reads YFSETQ. V lost 6 bases and J lost 1, with 14 bases in between. The CDR3 is made up of 14 amino acids. CDR3 sequence: CASKSQGGSYEQYF. For the CDR3, the DNA is TGCGCCAGCAAATCCCAGGGTGGGTCCTACGAGCAGTACTTC.

The chain links TRBV7-9 to TRBJ2-5; tentatively, D is TRBD2 (5 bases). This CDR3 has 15 amino acids. V was pared by 3 bases and J by 4 bases, with 15 bases between. Per the germline V gene, CDR1 is SEHNR and CDR2 is FQNEAQ (reference sequence). The CDR3 DNA reads as TGTGCCAGCAGCTTTGACTACAGTGGTGGAGAGACCCAGTACTTC. Protein: CASSFDYSGGETQYF.

CDR3 in amino acids: CASRVEGRREKLFF. CDR3 coding DNA: TGCGCCAGCAGGGTGGAAGGGCGGAGAGAAAAACTGTTTTTT. The chain combines TRBV5-1 with TRBJ1-4; no clear D gene. The germline V and J ends were trimmed by 5 bases and 8 bases, with 16 bases remaining between them. The CDR3 has 14 amino acids. Germline CDR1 is SGHRS and CDR2 is YFSETQ.

The genes are TRBV11-2 and TRBJ2-6; D perhaps matches TRBD2 (6 bases). Per germline, CDR1 SGHAT and CDR2 FQNNGV. The V and J ends lost 3 bases and 3 bases respectively, with 9 bases between them. CDR3 length equals 15 residues. CDR3 protein: CASSLRGGGANVLTF. CDR3 nucleotides: TGTGCCAGCAGCTTGAGGGGAGGTGGGGCCAACGTCCTGACTTTC. Filled out from reference TRBV11-2 and TRBJ2-6, the complete variable domain reads EAGVAQSPRYKIIEKRQSVAFWCNPISGHATLYWYQQILGQGPKLLIQFQNNGVVDDSQLPKDRFSAERLKGVDSTLKIQPAKLEDSAVYLCASSLRGGGANVLTFGAGSRLTVL.

This clone was detected only once. The chain combines TRBV27 with TRBJ2-7; 8 bases align to TRBD2. CDR3 length: 19 amino acids. The germline V gene has CDR1 MNHEY and CDR2 SMNVEV (reference sequence). The junction had 18 bases not matched to a gene; V was cut back by 0 bases and J by 5 bases. CDR3 DNA sequence: TGTGCCAGCAGTTTATCGACGACCCTCGGGAGGGCCAATTCGGACGAGCAGTACTTC. This codes for CASSLSTTLGRANSDEQYF.

This chain joins TRBV5-8 and TRBJ1-5; D is ambiguous. The CDR3 extends over 15 amino acids. The germline CDR1 and CDR2 sequences are SGHTS and YDEGEE. The germline V and J ends were trimmed by 3 bases and 0 bases, with 10 bases remaining between them. CDR3 loop: CASSSQTYSNQPQHF. CDR3 sequence (DNA): TGTGCCAGCAGCTCTCAGACATATAGCAATCAGCCCCAGCATTTT.

The V and J genes are TRBV28 and TRBJ2-7; 11 bases agree with TRBD1. The CDR3 runs 15 residues. V lost 4 bases and J lost 6; bases outside the gene matches: 8. Germline assignment: CDR1 MDHEN and CDR2 SYDVKM. CDR3 DNA: TGTGCCAGCAGTTCCGGGACAGGGGGAGAGGCCGAGCAGTACTTC. This gives the protein CASSSGTGGEAEQYF. Using reference TRBV28 and TRBJ2-7 for the parts outside the CDR3, the full variable domain is DVKVTQSSRYLVKRTGEKVFLECVQDMDHENMFWYRQDPGLGLRLIYFSYDVKMKEKGDIPEGYSVSREKKERFSLILESASTNQTSMYLCASSSGTGGEAEQYFGPGTRLTVT.

The genes are TRBV5-6 and TRBJ2-1; tentative D call: TRBD1 (5 bases). Trimming removed 0 bases from V and 9 bases from J, with 13 bases in between. The length of the CDR3 is 14 residues. Per germline, CDR1 SGHDT and CDR2 YYEEEE. CDR3 coding DNA: TGTGCCAGCAGCTTGGGGTCAGGGTATGGTGAGCAGTTCTTC. It is translated as CASSLGSGYGEQFF.